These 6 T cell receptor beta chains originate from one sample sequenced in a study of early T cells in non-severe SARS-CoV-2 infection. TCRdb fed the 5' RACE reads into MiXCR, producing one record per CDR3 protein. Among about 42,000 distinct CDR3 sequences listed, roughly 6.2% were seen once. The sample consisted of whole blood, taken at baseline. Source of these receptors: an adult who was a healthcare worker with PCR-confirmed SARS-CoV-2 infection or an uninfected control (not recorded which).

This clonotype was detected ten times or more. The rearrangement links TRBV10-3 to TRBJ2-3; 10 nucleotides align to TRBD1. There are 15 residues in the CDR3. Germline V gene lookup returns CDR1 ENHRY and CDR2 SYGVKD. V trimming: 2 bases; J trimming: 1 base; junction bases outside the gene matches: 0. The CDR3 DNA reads TGTGCCATCAGTGAGGGACAGGGGGGCACAGATACGCAGTATTTT. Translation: CAISEGQGGTDTQYF.

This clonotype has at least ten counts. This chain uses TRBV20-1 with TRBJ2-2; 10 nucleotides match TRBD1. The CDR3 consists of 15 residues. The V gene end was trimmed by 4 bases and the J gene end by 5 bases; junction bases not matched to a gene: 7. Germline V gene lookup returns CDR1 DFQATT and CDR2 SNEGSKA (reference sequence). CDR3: CSAIPPGQGTGELFF. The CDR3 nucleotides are TGCAGTGCTATCCCCCCGGGACAGGGGACCGGGGAGCTGTTTTTT.

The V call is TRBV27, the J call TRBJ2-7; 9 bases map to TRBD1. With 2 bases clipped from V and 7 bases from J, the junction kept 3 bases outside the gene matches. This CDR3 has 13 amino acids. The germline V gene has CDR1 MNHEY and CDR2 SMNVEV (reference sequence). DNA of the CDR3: TGTGCCAGCAGTTTAGACAGGGGGAAGGAGCAGTACTTC. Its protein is CASSLDRGKEQYF.

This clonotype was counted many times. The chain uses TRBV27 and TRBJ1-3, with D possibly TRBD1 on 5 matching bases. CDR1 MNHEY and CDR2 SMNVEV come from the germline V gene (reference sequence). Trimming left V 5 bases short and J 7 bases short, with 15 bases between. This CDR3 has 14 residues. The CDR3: CASSLRGRGNTIYF. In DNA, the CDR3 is TGTGCCAGCAGTCTACGGGGCCGGGGGAACACCATATATTTT.

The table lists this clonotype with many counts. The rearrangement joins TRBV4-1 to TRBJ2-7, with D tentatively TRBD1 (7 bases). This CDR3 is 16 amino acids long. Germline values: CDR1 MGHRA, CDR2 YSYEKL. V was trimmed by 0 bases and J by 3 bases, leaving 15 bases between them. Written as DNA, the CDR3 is TGCGCCAGCAGCCAAGAAAGGAGGGACAGAGGCTACGAGCAGTACTTC. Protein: CASSQERRDRGYEQYF.

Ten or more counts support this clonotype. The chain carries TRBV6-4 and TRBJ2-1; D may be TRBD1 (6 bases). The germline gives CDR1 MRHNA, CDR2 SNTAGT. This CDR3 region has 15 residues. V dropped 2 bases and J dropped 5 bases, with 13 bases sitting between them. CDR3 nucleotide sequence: TGTGCCAGCAGTGACGGCTACAGGGACCACAATGAGCAGTTCTTC. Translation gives CASSDGYRDHNEQFF.